This T cell receptor (beta chain) was observed in a study of cytomegalovirus exposure and HLA in healthy donors. This clone was observed a handful of times. Its specificity is not known. The V and J ends lost 3 bases and 2 bases, in that order; junction bases with no gene match: 4. The CDR3 contains 15 residues. The germline gives CDR1 SGHTA, CDR2 FQGNSA. It was the roughly 130-subject validation cohort, separate from the approximately 620-subject first cohort, to which the donors belonged. Broader study findings: Later, an analysis found that TCR clusters from the first cohort tended to co-occur in the roughly 110 validation repertoires. The authors listed 164 TCR beta chains as cytomegalovirus-associated.

The table came from immunoSEQ multiplex PCR; TCRdb's copy has only in-frame clones and leaves some out. The top ten hold more than 0.8% of the sample, which has under 300,000 clones, just over 85% seen once. This sequence was found in a woman in her late teens or twenties in good health and CMV-seronegative. Sequencing was performed on PBMCs. V is TRBV7-2 and J is TRBJ1-5, with 7 bases that match TRBD1. DNA of the CDR3: TGTGCCAGCAGCTTGGCGGGGACAGGCAATCAGCCCCAGCATTTT. It yields the protein CASSLAGTGNQPQHF.